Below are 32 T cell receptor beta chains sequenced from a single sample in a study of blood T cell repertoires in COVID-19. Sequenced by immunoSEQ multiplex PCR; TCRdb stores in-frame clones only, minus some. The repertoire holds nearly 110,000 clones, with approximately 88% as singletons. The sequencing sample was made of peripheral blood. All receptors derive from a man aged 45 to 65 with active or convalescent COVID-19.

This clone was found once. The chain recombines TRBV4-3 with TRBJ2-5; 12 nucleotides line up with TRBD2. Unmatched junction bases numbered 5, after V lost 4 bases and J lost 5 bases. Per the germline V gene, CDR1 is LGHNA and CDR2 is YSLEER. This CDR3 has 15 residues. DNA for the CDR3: TGCGCCAGCAGCCCGGGACTAGCGGGTACTGAGACCCAGTACTTC. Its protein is CASSPGLAGTETQYF.

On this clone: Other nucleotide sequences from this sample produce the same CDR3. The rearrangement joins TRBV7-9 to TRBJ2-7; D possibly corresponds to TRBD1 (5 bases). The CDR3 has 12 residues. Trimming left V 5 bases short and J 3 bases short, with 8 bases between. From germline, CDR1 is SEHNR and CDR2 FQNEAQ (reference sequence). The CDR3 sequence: CASSPTGYEQYF. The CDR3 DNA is TGTGCCAGCAGCCCTACAGGCTACGAGCAGTACTTC.

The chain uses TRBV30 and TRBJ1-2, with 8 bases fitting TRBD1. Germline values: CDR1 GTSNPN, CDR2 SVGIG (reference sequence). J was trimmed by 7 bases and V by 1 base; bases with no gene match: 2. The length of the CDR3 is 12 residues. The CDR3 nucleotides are TGTGCCTGGAGTGGCAGGGGGCCTGGCTACACCTTC. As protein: CAWSGRGPGYTF.

The CDR3 loop reads CAITGGAGDEQYF. CDR3 coding DNA: TGTGCCATCACAGGGGGTGCGGGTGACGAGCAGTACTTC. V is TRBV10-3 and J is TRBJ2-7; TRBD1 matches 7 bases. CDR3 length: 13 residues. Germline lookup yields CDR1 ENHRY and CDR2 SYGVKD. The V and J ends lost 7 bases and 5 bases, in that order; junction bases with no gene match: 8.

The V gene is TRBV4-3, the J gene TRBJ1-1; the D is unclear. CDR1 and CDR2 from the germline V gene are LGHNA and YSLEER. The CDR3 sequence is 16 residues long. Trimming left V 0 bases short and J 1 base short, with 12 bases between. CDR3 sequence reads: CASSQEVTRGNTEAFF. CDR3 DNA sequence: TGCGCCAGCAGCCAAGAAGTCACCCGCGGGAACACTGAAGCTTTCTTT.

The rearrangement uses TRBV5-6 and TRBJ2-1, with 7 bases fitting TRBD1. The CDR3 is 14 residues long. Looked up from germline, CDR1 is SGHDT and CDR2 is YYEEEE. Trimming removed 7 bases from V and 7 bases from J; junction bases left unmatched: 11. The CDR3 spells CASRSTGKFNEQFF. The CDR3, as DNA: TGTGCCAGCCGATCGACAGGGAAATTTAATGAGCAGTTCTTC.

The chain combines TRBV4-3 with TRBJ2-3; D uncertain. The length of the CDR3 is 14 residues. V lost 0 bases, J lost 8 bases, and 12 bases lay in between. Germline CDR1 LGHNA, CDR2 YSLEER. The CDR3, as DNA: TGCGCCAGCAGCCAAGATACGGCCCGCGGTACGCAGTATTTT. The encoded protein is CASSQDTARGTQYF.

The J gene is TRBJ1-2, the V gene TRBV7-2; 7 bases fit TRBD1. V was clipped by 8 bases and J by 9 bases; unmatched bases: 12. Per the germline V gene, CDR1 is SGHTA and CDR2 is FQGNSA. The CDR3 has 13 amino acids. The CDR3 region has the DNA TGTGCCAGCCTCGAACGGGACAGAGGACGCTACACCTTC. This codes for CASLERDRGRYTF.

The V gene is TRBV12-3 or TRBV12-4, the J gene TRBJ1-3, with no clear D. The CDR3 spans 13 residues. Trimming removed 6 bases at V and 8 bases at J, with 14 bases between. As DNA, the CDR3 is TGTGCCAGCAGGTACCCTTGGGAGGACACCATATATTTT. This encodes CASRYPWEDTIYF.

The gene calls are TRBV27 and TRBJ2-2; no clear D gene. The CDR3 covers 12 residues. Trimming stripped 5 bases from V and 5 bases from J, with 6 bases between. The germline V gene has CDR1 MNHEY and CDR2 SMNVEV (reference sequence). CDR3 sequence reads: CASSRDTGELFF. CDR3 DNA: TGTGCCAGCAGTCGAGATACCGGGGAGCTGTTTTTT.

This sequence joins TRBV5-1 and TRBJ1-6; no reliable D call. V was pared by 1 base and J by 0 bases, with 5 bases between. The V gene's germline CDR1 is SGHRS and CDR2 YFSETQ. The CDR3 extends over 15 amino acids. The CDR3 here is CASSLISSYNSPLHF. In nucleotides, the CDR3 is TGCGCCAGCAGCTTGATCAGCTCCTATAATTCACCCCTCCACTTT. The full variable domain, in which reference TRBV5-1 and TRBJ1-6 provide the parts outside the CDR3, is KAGVTQTPRYLIKTRGQQVTLSCSPISGHRSVSWYQQTPGQGLQFLFEYFSETQRNKGNFPGRFSGRQFSNSRSEMNVSTLELGDSALYLCASSLISSYNSPLHFGNGTRLTVT.

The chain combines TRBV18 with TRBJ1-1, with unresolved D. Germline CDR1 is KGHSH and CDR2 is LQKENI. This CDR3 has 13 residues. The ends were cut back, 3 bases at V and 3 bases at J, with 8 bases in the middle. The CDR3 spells CASSPRQDTEAFF. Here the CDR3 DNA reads TGTGCCAGCTCACCTAGACAAGACACTGAAGCTTTCTTT. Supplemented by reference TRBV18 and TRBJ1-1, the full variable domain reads NAGVMQNPRHLVRRRGQEARLRCSPMKGHSHVYWYRQLPEEGLKFMVYLQKENIIDESGMPKERFSAEFPKEGPSILRIQQVVRGDSAAYFCASSPRQDTEAFFGQGTRLTVV.

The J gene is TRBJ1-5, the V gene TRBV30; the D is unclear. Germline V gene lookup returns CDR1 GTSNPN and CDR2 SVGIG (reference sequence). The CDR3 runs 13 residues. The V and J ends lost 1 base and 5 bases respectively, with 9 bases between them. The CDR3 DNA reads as TGTGCCTGGAGTGGTAACGCGGATCAGCCCCAGCATTTT. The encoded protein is CAWSGNADQPQHF.

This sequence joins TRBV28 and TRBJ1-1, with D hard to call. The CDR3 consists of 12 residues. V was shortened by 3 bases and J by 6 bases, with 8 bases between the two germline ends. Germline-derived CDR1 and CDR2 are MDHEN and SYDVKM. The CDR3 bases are TGTGCCAGCAGTTTGAACACCCCTGAAGCTTTCTTT. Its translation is CASSLNTPEAFF.

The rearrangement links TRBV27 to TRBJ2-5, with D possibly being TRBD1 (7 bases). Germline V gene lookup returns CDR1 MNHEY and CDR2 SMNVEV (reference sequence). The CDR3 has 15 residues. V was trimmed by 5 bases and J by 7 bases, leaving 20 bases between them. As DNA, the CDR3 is TGTGCCAGCAGTGGGCGGGACAGTCCCCGGGGGACCCAGTACTTC. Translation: CASSGRDSPRGTQYF.

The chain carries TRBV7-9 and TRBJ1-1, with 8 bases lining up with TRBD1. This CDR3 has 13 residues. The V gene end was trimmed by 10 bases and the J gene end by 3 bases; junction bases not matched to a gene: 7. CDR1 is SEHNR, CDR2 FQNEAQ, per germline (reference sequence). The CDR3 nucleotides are TGTGCCACCGGACAGGGAGGGTACACTGAAGCTTTCTTT. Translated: CATGQGGYTEAFF.

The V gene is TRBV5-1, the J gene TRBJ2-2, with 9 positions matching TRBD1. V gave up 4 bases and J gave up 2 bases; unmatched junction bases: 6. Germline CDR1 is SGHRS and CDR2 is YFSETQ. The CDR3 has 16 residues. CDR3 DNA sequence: TGCGCCAGCAGCCCGGGGACAGGGCCAAACACCGGGGAGCTGTTTTTT. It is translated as CASSPGTGPNTGELFF. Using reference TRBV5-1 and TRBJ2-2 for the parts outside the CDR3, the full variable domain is KAGVTQTPRYLIKTRGQQVTLSCSPISGHRSVSWYQQTPGQGLQFLFEYFSETQRNKGNFPGRFSGRQFSNSRSEMNVSTLELGDSALYLCASSPGTGPNTGELFFGEGSRLTVL.

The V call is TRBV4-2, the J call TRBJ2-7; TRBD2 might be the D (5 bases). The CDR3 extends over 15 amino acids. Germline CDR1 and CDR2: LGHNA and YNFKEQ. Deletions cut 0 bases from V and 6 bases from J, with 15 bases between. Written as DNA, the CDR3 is TGTGCCAGCAGCCAAGAATCCTTCCGGGGAAGCGAGCAGTACTTC. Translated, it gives CASSQESFRGSEQYF.

The CDR3 sequence is CASSGTGSNQPQHF. The CDR3 region has the DNA TGTGCCAGCAGCGGAACAGGGAGCAATCAGCCCCAGCATTTT. The chain carries TRBV9 and TRBJ1-5, with D maybe TRBD1 (6 bases). The germline V gene encodes CDR1 SGDLS and CDR2 YYNGEE. V was pared by 3 bases and J by 1 base, with 8 bases between. CDR3 length: 14 amino acids. The full variable domain, completed using reference TRBV9 and TRBJ1-5, is DSGVTQTPKHLITATGQRVTLRCSPRSGDLSVYWYQQSLDQGLQFLIQYYNGEERAKGNILERFSAQQFPDLHSELNLSSLELGDSALYFCASSGTGSNQPQHFGDGTRLSIL.

CDR3 region: CASSYRMQRLAGVEQFF. The CDR3 nucleotides are TGTGCCAGCAGTTATCGAATGCAGCGACTAGCGGGAGTAGAGCAGTTCTTC. The chain couples TRBV6-2 or TRBV6-3 to TRBJ2-1, with 12 bases matching TRBD2. V was clipped by 3 bases and J by 10 bases; unmatched bases: 13. CDR1 and CDR2 (germline): MNHEY, SVGEGT. CDR3 size: 17 residues.

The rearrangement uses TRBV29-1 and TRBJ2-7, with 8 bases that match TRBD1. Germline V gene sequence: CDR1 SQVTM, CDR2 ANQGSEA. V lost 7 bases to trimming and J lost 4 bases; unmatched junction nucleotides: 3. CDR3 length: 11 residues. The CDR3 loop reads CSARGRYEQYF. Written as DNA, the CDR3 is TGCAGCGCCAGGGGGCGGTACGAGCAGTACTTC.

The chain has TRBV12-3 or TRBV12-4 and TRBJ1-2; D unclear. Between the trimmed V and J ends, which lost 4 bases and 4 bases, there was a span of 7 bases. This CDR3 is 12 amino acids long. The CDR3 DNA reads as TGTGCCAGCAGTTACACATTCTATGGCTACACCTTC. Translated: CASSYTFYGYTF.

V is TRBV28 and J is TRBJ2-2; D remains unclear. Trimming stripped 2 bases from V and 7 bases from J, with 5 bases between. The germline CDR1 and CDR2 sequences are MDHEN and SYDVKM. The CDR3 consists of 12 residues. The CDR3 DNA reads TGTGCCAGCAGTTTAGCGGACGGGGAGCTGTTTTTT. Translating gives CASSLADGELFF.

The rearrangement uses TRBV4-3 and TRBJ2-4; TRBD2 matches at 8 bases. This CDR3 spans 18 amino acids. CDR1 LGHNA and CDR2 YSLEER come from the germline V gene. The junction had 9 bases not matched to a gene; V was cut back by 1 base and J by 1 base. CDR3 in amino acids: CASSQGPGGAGAKNIQYF. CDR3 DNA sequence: TGCGCCAGCAGCCAAGGACCCGGGGGGGCGGGTGCCAAAAACATTCAGTACTTC.

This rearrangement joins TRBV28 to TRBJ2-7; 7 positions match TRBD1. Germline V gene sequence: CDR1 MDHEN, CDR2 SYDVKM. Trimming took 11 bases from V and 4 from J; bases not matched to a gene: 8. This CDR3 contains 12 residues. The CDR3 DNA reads TGTGCCGCCTCGGGACAGCAATACGAGCAGTACTTC. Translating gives CAASGQQYEQYF.

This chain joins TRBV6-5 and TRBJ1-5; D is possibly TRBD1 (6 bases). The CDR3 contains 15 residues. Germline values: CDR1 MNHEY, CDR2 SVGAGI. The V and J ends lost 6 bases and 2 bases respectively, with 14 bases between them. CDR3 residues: CASSQGQVGNQPQHF. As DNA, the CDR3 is TGTGCCAGCAGCCAGGGGCAGGTCGGCAATCAGCCCCAGCATTTT.

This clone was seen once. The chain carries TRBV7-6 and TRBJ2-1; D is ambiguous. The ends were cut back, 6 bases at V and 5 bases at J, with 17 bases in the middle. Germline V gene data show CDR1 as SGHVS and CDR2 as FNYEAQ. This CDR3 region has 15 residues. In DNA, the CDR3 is TGTGCCAGCAGTCTTGGTCTGTCAGCGAACAATGAGCAGTTCTTC. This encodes CASSLGLSANNEQFF.

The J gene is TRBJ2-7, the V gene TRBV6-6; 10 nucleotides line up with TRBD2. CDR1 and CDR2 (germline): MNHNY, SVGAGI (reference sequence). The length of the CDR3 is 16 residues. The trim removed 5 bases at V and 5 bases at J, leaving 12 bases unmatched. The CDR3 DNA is TGTGCCAGCAGTCGTTTGTCAGCGGGAGGGACCCACGAGCAGTACTTC. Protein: CASSRLSAGGTHEQYF.

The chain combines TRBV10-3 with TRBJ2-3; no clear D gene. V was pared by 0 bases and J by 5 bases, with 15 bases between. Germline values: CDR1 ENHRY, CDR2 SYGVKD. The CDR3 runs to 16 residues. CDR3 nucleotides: TGTGCCATCAGTGAGTCGAACCCCCCCAGAGGAGATACGCAGTATTTT. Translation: CAISESNPPRGDTQYF.

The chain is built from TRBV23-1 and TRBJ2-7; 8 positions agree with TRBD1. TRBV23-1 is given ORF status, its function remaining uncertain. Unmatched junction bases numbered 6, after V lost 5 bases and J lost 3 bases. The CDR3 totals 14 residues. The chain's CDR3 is CASSFSGGDYEQYF. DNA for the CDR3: TGCGCCAGCAGTTTTTCAGGGGGCGACTACGAGCAGTACTTC.

This chain's CDR3 is CASSKDTAGYEQYF. The DNA for the CDR3 is TGCGCCAGCAGCAAGGACACCGCCGGCTACGAGCAGTACTTC. The chain recombines TRBV5-1 with TRBJ2-7, with D possibly TRBD1 on 5 matching bases. The CDR3 has 14 amino acids. Per the germline V gene, CDR1 is SGHRS and CDR2 is YFSETQ. Trimming removed 4 bases from V and 3 bases from J, with 14 bases in between.

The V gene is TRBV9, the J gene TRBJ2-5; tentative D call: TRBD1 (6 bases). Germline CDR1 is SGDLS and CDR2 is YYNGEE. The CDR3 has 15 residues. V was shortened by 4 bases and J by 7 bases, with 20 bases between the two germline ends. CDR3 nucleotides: TGTGCCAGCAGCCCTGCAAGCGACAGGCCAAGGACCCAGTACTTC. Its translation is CASSPASDRPRTQYF.